The clone carrying this T cell receptor (beta chain) occurred many times. What it binds is not known. This sample stems from a study of T cell repertoires in cytomegalovirus infection. Study-level information: Indications came from public TCR beta signatures; they pointed to CMV infection and to a matching HLA type.

Each CDR3 protein gets one entry after TCRdb re-called the reads with MiXCR. Of 150,000 to 200,000 distinct CDR3 sequences detected, approximately 9.6% appear once; the ten largest clones hold about 4.6%. CDR3 size: 15 residues. From germline, CDR1 is DFQATT and CDR2 SNEGSKA (reference sequence). V lost 1 base to trimming and J lost 5 bases, with 17 bases between them. Points from the study as a whole: CMV carriers with the relevant HLA were identified by cumulative public TCR beta family frequency. Within the response measured ex vivo, HLA-C-restricted CMV-specific TCR beta clonotypes were dominant.

The V and J genes are TRBV20-1 and TRBJ2-5; D is possibly TRBD1 or TRBD2 (5 bases each). The TCR sequence derives from a human donor in good health (CMV status not recorded). Some clones in this sample may be carry-over from other donors' samples. The sequencing input was PBMCs. For the CDR3, the DNA is TGCAGTGCTAGAGGGAGGTCAGGGTCGATTGAGACCCAGTACTTC. Protein product: CSARGRSGSIETQYF.